Listed below are T cell receptor beta chains from one sample, sequenced in a study of blood T cell repertoires in COVID-19. The table came from immunoSEQ multiplex PCR; TCRdb's copy has only in-frame clones and leaves some out. The sample shows fewer than 85,000 clones, 70% to 85% of them seen only once. Sequenced: peripheral blood. Source of these receptors: a woman in her sixties or seventies with acute or convalescent COVID-19. Each CDR3 is given with its conserved first and last residue. A D gene is named only where the DNA matches it firmly. Size tells how often a clone was seen (once, few, many) or the class of an expanded clone, and some rows leave it out.

abundance: few; v_gene: TRBV4-2; j_gene: TRBJ2-1; len: 20; d_gene: TRBD2; CDR3aa: CASSLWTSGGPKSSYNEQFF; CDR3nt: TGTGCCAGCAGCCTATGGACTAGCGGAGGCCCGAAAAGCTCCTACAATGAGCAGTTCTTC
abundance: NA; v_gene: TRBV30; j_gene: TRBJ1-6; len: 12; d_gene: TRBD1; CDR3aa: CAWNAGGSPLHF; CDR3nt: TGTGCCTGGAACGCAGGGGGATCACCCCTCCACTTT
abundance: NA; v_gene: TRBV12-3/TRBV12-4; j_gene: TRBJ1-5; len: 13; d_gene: NA; CDR3aa: CASSRGDDQPQHF; CDR3nt: TGTGCCAGCAGTAGGGGTGACGATCAGCCCCAGCATTTT
abundance: NA; v_gene: TRBV6-1; j_gene: TRBJ1-2; len: 12; d_gene: NA; CDR3aa: CASSDHRYGYTF; CDR3nt: TGTGCCAGCAGTGACCACCGGTATGGCTACACCTTC
abundance: few; v_gene: TRBV19; j_gene: TRBJ1-1; len: 14; d_gene: NA; CDR3aa: CASTHRGYRAEAFF; CDR3nt: TGTGCCAGTACTCATCGAGGGTATCGTGCTGAAGCTTTCTTT
abundance: once; v_gene: TRBV28; j_gene: TRBJ2-7; len: 15; d_gene: NA; CDR3aa: CASTPVGGGNYEQYF; CDR3nt: TGTGCCAGCACCCCCGTAGGGGGGGGGAACTACGAGCAGTACTTC
abundance: few; v_gene: TRBV19; j_gene: TRBJ2-3; len: 15; d_gene: TRBD2; CDR3aa: CASSITSGVTDTQYF; CDR3nt: TGTGCCAGTAGTATCACTAGCGGGGTAACAGATACGCAGTATTTT
abundance: once; v_gene: TRBV7-9; j_gene: TRBJ1-3; len: 15; d_gene: NA; CDR3aa: CASSLIGALGNTIYF; CDR3nt: TGTGCCAGCAGCTTAATAGGGGCTCTTGGAAACACCATATATTTT
abundance: NA; v_gene: TRBV5-1; j_gene: TRBJ2-5; len: 14; d_gene: TRBD1; CDR3aa: CASSLGTAQETQYF; CDR3nt: TGCGCCAGCAGCCTAGGGACAGCCCAAGAGACCCAGTACTTC
abundance: NA; v_gene: TRBV3-1/TRBV3-2; j_gene: TRBJ2-5; len: 14; d_gene: NA; CDR3aa: CASSQVRTGETQYF; CDR3nt: TGTGCCAGCAGCCAAGTAAGGACGGGGGAGACCCAGTACTTC